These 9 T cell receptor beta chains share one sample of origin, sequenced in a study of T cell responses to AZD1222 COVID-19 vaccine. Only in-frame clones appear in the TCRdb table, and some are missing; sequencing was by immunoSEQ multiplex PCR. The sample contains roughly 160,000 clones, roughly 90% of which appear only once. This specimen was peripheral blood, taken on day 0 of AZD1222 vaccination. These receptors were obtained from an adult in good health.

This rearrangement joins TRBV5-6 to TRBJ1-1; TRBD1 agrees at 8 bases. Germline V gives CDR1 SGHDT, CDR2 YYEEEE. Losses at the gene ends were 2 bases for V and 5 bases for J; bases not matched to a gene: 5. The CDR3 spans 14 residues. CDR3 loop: CASSFGQGRTEAFF. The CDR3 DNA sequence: TGTGCCAGCAGCTTCGGACAGGGCCGTACTGAAGCTTTCTTT.

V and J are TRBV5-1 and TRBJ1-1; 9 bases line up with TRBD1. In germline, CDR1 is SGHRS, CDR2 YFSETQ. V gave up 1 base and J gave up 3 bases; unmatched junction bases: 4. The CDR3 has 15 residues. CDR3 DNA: TGCGCCAGCAGCTTGCTAGGGACAGGGCACACTGAAGCTTTCTTT. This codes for CASSLLGTGHTEAFF.

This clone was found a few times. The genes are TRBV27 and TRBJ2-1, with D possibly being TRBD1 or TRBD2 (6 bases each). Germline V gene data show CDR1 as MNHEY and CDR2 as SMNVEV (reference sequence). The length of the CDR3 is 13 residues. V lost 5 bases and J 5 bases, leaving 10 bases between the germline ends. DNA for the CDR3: TGTGCCAGCAGTCCCCGGGGGCACAATGAGCAGTTCTTC. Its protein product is CASSPRGHNEQFF.

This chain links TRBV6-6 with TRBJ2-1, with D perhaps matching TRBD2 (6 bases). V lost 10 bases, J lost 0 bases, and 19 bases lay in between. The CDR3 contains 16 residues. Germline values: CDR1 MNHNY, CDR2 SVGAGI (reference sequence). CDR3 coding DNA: TGTGCCACGGGGACTCCCAAGATAGGCTCCTACAATGAGCAGTTCTTC. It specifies CATGTPKIGSYNEQFF.

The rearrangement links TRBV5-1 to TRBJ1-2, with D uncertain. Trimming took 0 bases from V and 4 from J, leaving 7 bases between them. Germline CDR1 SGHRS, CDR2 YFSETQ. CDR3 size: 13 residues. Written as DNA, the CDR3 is TGCGCCAGCAGCTTGGAGGGCACCTATGGCTACACCTTC. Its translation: CASSLEGTYGYTF.

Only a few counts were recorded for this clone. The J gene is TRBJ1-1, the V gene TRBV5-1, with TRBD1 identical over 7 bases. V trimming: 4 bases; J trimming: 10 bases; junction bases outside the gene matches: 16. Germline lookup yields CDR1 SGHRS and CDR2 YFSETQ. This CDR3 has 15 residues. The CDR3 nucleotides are TGCGCCAGCAGCCCCGGTGGAGGGGACAGCGTTCGAGCTTTCTTT. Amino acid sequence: CASSPGGGDSVRAFF.

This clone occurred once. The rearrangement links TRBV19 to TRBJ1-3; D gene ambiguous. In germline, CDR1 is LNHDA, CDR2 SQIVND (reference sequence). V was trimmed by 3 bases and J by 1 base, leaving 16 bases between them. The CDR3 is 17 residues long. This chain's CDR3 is CASSIFPRRASGNTIYF. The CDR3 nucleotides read TGTGCCAGTAGTATTTTCCCCCGCCGGGCTTCTGGAAACACCATATATTTT.

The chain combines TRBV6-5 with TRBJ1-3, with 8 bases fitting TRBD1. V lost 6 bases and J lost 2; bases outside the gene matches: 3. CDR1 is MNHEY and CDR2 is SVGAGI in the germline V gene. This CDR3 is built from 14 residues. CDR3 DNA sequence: TGTGCCAGCAGATTACAGGGGGCTGGAAACACCATATATTTT. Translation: CASRLQGAGNTIYF.

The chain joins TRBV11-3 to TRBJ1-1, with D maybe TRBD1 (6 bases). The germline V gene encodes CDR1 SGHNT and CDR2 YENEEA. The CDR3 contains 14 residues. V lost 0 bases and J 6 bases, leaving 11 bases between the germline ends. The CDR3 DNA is TGTGCCAGCAGCTTAGAGGCAGGGGAGGCTGAAGCTTTCTTT. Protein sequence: CASSLEAGEAEAFF.